This entry concerns a single T cell receptor (beta chain). Unique molecular identifiers were used in preparing the TCRbeta library. Via MiXCR, TCRdb re-called the PCR reads, giving one row per CDR3 protein. This table holds some 240,000 distinct CDR3 sequences, approximately 9.7% found once. This record comes from a study of T-cell reconstitution after alpha-beta-depleted transplantation in children. V lost 5 bases and J 1 base, leaving 13 bases between the germline ends. This CDR3 has 15 residues. Germline CDR1 is MNHNS and CDR2 is SASEGT. The sequenced sample was PBMCs from the stem cell graft donor, obtained from the stem cell graft. The clonotype comes from a human donor who donated a stem cell graft to a child with SCID. The genes are TRBV6-1 and TRBJ2-3; weak D call: TRBD2 (6 bases). The CDR3 DNA reads TGTGCCAGCAGTCTCGGGAGATTCGGCACAGATACGCAGTATTTT. Its protein is CASSLGRFGTDTQYF.